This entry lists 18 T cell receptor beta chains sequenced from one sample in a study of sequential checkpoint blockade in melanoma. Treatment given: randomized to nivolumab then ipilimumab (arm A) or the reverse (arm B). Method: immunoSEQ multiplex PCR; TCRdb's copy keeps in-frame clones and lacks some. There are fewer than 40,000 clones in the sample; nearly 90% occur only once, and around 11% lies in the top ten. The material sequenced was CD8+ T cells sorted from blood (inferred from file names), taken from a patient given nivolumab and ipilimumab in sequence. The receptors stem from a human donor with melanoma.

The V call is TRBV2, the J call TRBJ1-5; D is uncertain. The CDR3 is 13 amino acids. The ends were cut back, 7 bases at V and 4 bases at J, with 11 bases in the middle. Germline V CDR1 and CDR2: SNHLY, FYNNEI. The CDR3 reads CASMLGGNQPQHF. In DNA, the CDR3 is TGTGCCAGCATGCTGGGAGGTAATCAGCCCCAGCATTTT.

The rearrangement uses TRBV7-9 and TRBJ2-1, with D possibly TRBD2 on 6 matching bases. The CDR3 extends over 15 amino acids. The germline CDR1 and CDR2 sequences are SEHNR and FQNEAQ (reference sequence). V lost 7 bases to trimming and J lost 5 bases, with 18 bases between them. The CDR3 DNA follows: TGTGCCAGCACCGCGGGGCGCGGGACTCACAATGAGCAGTTCTTC. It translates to CASTAGRGTHNEQFF. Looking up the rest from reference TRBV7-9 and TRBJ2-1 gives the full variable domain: DTGVSQNPRHKITKRGQNVTFRCDPISEHNRLYWYRQTLGQGPEFLTYFQNEAQLEKSRLLSDRFSAERPKGSFSTLEIQRTEQGDSAMYLCASTAGRGTHNEQFFGPGTRLTVL.

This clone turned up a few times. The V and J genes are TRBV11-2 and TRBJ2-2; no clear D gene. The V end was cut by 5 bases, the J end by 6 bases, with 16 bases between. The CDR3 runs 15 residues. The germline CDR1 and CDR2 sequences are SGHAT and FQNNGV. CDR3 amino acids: CASSPQAIESGELFF. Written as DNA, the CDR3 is TGTGCCAGCAGCCCCCAAGCGATCGAATCCGGGGAGCTGTTTTTT.

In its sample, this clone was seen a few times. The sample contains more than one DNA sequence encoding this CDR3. The CDR3 coding sequence is TGTGCCAGTAGTATCGGGCAGGGATACACTGAAGCTTTCTTT. This gives the protein CASSIGQGYTEAFF. The chain has TRBV19 and TRBJ1-1, with D possibly matching TRBD1 (5 bases). Trimming took 3 bases from V and 3 from J, leaving 11 bases between them. Germline loops: CDR1 LNHDA, CDR2 SQIVND (reference sequence). The CDR3 runs to 14 residues.

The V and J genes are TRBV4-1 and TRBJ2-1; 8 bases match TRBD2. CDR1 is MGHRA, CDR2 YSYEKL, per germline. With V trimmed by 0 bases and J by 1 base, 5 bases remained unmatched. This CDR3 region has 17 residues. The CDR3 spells CASSQEAPGGSYNEQFF. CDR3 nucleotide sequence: TGCGCCAGCAGCCAAGAAGCGCCGGGAGGGTCCTACAATGAGCAGTTCTTC.

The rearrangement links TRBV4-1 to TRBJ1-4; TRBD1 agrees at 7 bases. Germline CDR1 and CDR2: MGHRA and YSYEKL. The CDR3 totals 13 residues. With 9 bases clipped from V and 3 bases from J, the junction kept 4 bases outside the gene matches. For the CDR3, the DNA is TGCGCCAGTAGGGACAGTTCTAATGAAAAACTGTTTTTT. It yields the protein CASRDSSNEKLFF.

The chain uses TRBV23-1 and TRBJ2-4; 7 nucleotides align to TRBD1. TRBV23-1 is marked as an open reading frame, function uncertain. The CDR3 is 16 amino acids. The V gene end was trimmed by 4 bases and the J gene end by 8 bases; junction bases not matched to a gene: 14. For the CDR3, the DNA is TGCGCCAGCAGTCCATACAGGGGCAAGTACAATGACATTCAGTACTTC. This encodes CASSPYRGKYNDIQYF.

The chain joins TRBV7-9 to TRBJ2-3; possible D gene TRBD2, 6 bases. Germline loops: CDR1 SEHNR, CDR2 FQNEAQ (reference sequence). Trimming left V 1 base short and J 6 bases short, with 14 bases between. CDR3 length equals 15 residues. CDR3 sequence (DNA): TGTGCCAGCAGCTTAGGGCCAGGGAGGTTGGATACGCAGTATTTT. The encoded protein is CASSLGPGRLDTQYF.

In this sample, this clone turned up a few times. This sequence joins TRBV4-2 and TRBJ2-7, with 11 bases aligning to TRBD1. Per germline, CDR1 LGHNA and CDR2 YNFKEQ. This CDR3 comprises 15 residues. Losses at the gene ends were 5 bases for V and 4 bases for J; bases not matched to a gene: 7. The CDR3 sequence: CASSLGGTGGYEQYV. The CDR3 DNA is TGTGCCAGCAGCTTGGGTGGGACAGGGGGATACGAGCAGTACGTC.

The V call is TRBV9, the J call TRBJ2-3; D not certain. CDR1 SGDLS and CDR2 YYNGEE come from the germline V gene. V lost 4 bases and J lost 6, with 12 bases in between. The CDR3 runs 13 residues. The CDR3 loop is CASSPMTGDTQYF. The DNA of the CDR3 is TGTGCCAGCAGCCCCATGACCGGGGATACGCAGTATTTT. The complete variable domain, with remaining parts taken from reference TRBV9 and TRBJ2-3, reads DSGVTQTPKHLITATGQRVTLRCSPRSGDLSVYWYQQSLDQGLQFLIQYYNGEERAKGNILERFSAQQFPDLHSELNLSSLELGDSALYFCASSPMTGDTQYFGPGTRLTVL.

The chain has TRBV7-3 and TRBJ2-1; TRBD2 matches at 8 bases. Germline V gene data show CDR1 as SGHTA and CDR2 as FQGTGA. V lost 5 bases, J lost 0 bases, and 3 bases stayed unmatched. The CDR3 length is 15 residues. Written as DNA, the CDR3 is TGTGCCAGCAGCCCGGGGGGGTCCTCCTACAATGAGCAGTTCTTC. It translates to CASSPGGSSYNEQFF.

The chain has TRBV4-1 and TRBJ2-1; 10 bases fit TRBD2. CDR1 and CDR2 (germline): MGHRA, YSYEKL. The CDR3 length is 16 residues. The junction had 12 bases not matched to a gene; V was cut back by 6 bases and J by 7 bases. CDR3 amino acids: CASRGKAGGPWNEQFF. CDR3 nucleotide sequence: TGCGCCAGCAGAGGAAAAGCGGGAGGGCCGTGGAATGAGCAGTTCTTC.

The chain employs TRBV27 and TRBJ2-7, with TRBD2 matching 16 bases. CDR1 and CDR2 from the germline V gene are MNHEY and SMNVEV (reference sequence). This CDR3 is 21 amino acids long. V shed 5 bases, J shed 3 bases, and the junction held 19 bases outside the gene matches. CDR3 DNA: TGTGCCAGCAGTGGGACTAGCGGGAGGGCCGGGGTGTTAAATGGAGGCTACGAGCAGTACTTC. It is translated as CASSGTSGRAGVLNGGYEQYF.

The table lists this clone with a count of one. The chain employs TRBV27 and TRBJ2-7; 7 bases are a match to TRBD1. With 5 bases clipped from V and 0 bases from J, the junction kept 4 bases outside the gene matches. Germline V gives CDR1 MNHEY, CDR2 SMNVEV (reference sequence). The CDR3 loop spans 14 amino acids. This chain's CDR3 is CASSVQGYSYEQYF. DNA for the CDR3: TGTGCCAGCAGTGTACAGGGGTACTCCTACGAGCAGTACTTC.

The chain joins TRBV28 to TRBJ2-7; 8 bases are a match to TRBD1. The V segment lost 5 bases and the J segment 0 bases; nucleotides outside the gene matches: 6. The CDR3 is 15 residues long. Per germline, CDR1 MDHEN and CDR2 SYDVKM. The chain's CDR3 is CASSPPGTGSYEQYF. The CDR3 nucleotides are TGTGCCAGCAGTCCCCCCGGGACAGGCTCCTACGAGCAGTACTTC.

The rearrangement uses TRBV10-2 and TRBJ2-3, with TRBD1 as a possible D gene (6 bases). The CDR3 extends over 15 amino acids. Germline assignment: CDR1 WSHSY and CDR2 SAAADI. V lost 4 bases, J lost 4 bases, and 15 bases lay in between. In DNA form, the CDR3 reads TGCGCCAGCAGTGCCCCCGTAGAGGGGGCAGATACGCAGTATTTT. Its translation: CASSAPVEGADTQYF.

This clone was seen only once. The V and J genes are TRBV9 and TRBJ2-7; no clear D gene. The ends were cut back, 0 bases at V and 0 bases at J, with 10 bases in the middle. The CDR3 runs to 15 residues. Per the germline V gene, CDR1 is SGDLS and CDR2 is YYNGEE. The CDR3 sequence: CASSVEETASYEQYF. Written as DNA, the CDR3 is TGTGCCAGCAGCGTAGAAGAGACTGCCTCCTACGAGCAGTACTTC.

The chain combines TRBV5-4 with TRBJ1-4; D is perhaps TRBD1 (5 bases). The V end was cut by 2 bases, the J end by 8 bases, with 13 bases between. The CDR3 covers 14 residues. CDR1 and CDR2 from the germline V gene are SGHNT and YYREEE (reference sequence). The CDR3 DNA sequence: TGTGCCAGCAGCTTTCAGGGTGGGGCGGAAAAACTGTTTTTT. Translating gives CASSFQGGAEKLFF.